The subject of this entry is one T cell receptor (beta chain). Germline values: CDR1 SGHVS, CDR2 FQNEAQ. The CDR3 is 14 residues long. TCRdb reprocessed the 5' RACE reads, keeping one entry per CDR3 protein, no DNA. In total, the table holds about 390,000 distinct CDR3 sequences. These data come from a study of T cells expressing NK-cell markers. The receptor was derived from a woman aged 45 to 65 in good health. V and J are TRBV7-8 and TRBJ2-5. The sequenced material came from blood T cells: a sorted CD56 or NKG2C T cell subset, CD4+ or CD8+ T cells, or bulk PBMC T cells (not recorded which). The CDR3 loop reads CASSLGVAPETQYF.